There are a few counts of the clone carrying this TCR beta chain. What it recognizes is unknown. The data derive from a study of T cell repertoires in cytomegalovirus infection. Study information: HLA-C-restricted CMV epitopes, recently identified, and well-studied HLA-B-restricted ones were used by the study. Public TCR beta signature analysis indicated the presence of both CMV infection and matching HLA type.

TCRdb ran MiXCR on the reads and lists one entry per CDR3 protein. In the table there are 700,000 to 850,000 distinct CDR3 sequences, around a third of which are singletons. The CDR3 extends over 18 amino acids. Trimming removed 4 bases from V and 2 bases from J, with 23 bases in between. The germline CDR1 and CDR2 sequences are SEHNR and FQNEAQ (reference sequence). The study's findings and limits: Ex vivo responses were dominated by HLA-C-restricted CMV-specific TCR beta clonotypes. Cumulative public TCR beta family frequency identified carriers of CMV plus the relevant HLA.

Material: cultured CD8+ T cells from PBMCs, obtained from culture after CMV antigen stimulation. The chain uses TRBV7-9 and TRBJ1-1; TRBD1 might be the D (5 bases). The TCR sequence derives from a human donor in good health (CMV status not recorded). Some clones in this sample may be carry-over from other donors' samples. CDR3 DNA: TGTGCCAGCAGCTCCTCGAGGGGAGGGCAGGGAGGCAACACTGAAGCTTTCTTT. Protein product: CASSSSRGGQGGNTEAFF.